The clone carrying this T cell receptor beta chain was recorded once. Its target is unknown. The data derive from a study of cytomegalovirus exposure and HLA in healthy donors. Study information: Of about 400 genotyped donors, around 84% clustered with self-reported Caucasian donors. Study conclusions and caveats: Later analysis identified several of the most significant clusters that appeared linked to common viral pathogens. TCR beta chains associated with HLA were, in a later analysis, more clonally expanded than equally common others.

The PCR was carried out with 60 Vbeta primers and 13 Jbeta primers. The protocol was immunoSEQ multiplex PCR, while the TCRdb copy is restricted to in-frame clones and leaves out a portion. The repertoire holds 170,000 or so clones, with 75% to 90% as singletons. The CDR3 extends over 22 amino acids. With 3 bases clipped from V and 8 bases from J, the junction kept 25 bases outside the gene matches. Germline CDR1 and CDR2: SGHRS and YFSETQ. Source material: PBMCs. The rearrangement links TRBV5-1 to TRBJ2-2; 13 nucleotides match TRBD2. This receptor was identified in a male donor in good health and CMV-seropositive. This chain's CDR3 is CASSSRPGTRGLAGPRGGELFF. The CDR3 nucleotides read TGCGCCAGCAGCTCCCGACCTGGGACACGGGGACTAGCGGGACCACGTGGGGGGGAGCTGTTTTTT.